Presented here are 12 T cell receptor beta chains from one specimen sequenced in a study of spatial heterogeneity in lung cancer. Time point described: sample taken at primary tumor resection. Using its own MiXCR run on the 5' RACE reads, TCRdb lists one record per CDR3 protein. The repertoire has roughly 48,000 distinct CDR3 sequences, approximately 5.3% of them found once; the top ten carry 11%. Sequencing used PBMCs, obtained at surgery. Receptor source: a male donor with early-stage non-small cell lung cancer.

This clonotype was counted at least ten times. V and J are TRBV9 and TRBJ2-3, with D uncertain. The germline V and J ends were trimmed by 0 bases and 2 bases, with 10 bases remaining between them. The length of the CDR3 is 15 residues. CDR1 is SGDLS, CDR2 YYNGEE, per germline. The CDR3: CASSVDAKLTDTQYF. CDR3 DNA sequence: TGTGCCAGCAGCGTAGATGCGAAACTCACAGATACGCAGTATTTT.

There are many counts of this clonotype. This chain joins TRBV20-1 and TRBJ2-5, with D possibly matching TRBD1 (7 bases). Trimming left V 5 bases short and J 7 bases short, with 14 bases between. The CDR3 is 12 residues long. CDR1 DFQATT and CDR2 SNEGSKA come from the germline V gene (reference sequence). The CDR3 loop is CSASRQGGTQYF. CDR3 nucleotide sequence: TGCAGTGCTTCCAGACAGGGAGGGACCCAGTACTTC.

This clonotype has ten or more counts. Here the CDR3 DNA reads TGTGCCTGGAGTGCTCTCGGGGCAGGGGTTTTAGAGACCCAGTACTTC. It encodes CAWSALGAGVLETQYF. The gene calls are TRBV30 and TRBJ2-5; weak D call: TRBD1 (6 bases). The CDR3 consists of 16 residues. The ends were cut back, 1 base at V and 4 bases at J, with 19 bases in the middle. Germline values: CDR1 GTSNPN, CDR2 SVGIG (reference sequence). Looking up the rest from reference TRBV30 and TRBJ2-5 gives the full variable domain: SQTIHQWPATLVQPVGSPLSLECTVEGTSNPNLYWYRQAAGRGLQLLFYSVGIGQISSEVPQNLSASRPQDRQFILSSKKLLLSDSGFYLCAWSALGAGVLETQYFGPGTRLLVL.

This clonotype has at least ten counts. CDR3 nucleotides: TGTGCCAGCAGCTTAGTGCCCCTAGGGGGCAATGAGCAGTTCTTC. It is translated as CASSLVPLGGNEQFF. This rearrangement joins TRBV7-8 to TRBJ2-1, with TRBD1 as a possible D gene (6 bases). Germline V CDR1 and CDR2: SGHVS, FQNEAQ. The CDR3 extends over 15 amino acids. Trimming shortened V by 1 base and J by 6 bases, and 13 bases separated the two germline ends. Complete variable domain (other parts from reference TRBV7-8 and TRBJ2-1): GAGVSQSPRYKVAKRGQDVALRCDPISGHVSLFWYQQALGQGPEFLTYFQNEAQLDKSGLPSDRFFAERPEGSVSTLKIQRTQQEDSAVYLCASSLVPLGGNEQFFGPGTRLTVL.

The sample holds many counts of this clonotype. This rearrangement joins TRBV6-2 or TRBV6-3 to TRBJ2-7, with TRBD2 matching over 10 bases. Unmatched junction bases numbered 8, after V lost 6 bases and J lost 3 bases. The CDR3 runs to 15 residues. Germline loops: CDR1 MNHEY, CDR2 SVGEGT. The CDR3 DNA sequence: TGTGCCAGCAGAAGACCGGGACTAGCGAACTACGAGCAGTACTTC. Protein product: CASRRPGLANYEQYF.

Ten or more counts support this clonotype. The chain carries TRBV30 and TRBJ1-1, with D possibly being TRBD1 (5 bases). V was trimmed by 2 bases and J by 1 base, leaving 11 bases between them. CDR3 length equals 14 residues. CDR1 is GTSNPN, CDR2 SVGIG, per germline (reference sequence). Here the CDR3 DNA reads TGTGCCTGGAGTCCGGACATTGAGAACACTGAAGCTTTCTTT. Its protein is CAWSPDIENTEAFF.

This chain connects TRBV4-3 to TRBJ2-7; TRBD2 aligns across 10 bases. CDR1 and CDR2 (germline): LGHNA, YSLEER. The CDR3 sequence is 17 residues long. With 1 base clipped from V and 5 bases from J, the junction kept 11 bases outside the gene matches. The CDR3, as DNA: TGCGCCAGCAGCCAAGTGAGGAGTAGCGGGAGGTTCCACGAGCAGTACTTC. Its translation is CASSQVRSSGRFHEQYF.

This clonotype was detected ten times or more. The chain has TRBV12-3 or TRBV12-4 and TRBJ2-2; 9 bases are shared with TRBD1. The CDR3 consists of 16 residues. J lost 0 bases, V lost 6 bases, and 5 bases had no gene match. The CDR3 protein is CASRSWTGANTGELFF. Written as DNA, the CDR3 is TGTGCCAGCAGATCTTGGACAGGGGCGAACACCGGGGAGCTGTTTTTT.

Many counts were recorded for this clonotype. The rearrangement uses TRBV28 and TRBJ2-2; 9 nucleotides align to TRBD1. The CDR3 contains 17 residues. Per germline, CDR1 MDHEN and CDR2 SYDVKM. V lost 4 bases to trimming and J lost 3 bases; unmatched junction nucleotides: 9. CDR3 region: CASSSIPTGGYTGELFF. CDR3 coding DNA: TGTGCCAGCAGTTCTATCCCGACAGGGGGTTACACCGGGGAGCTGTTTTTT. The variable domain in full, completed from reference TRBV28 and TRBJ2-2, reads DVKVTQSSRYLVKRTGEKVFLECVQDMDHENMFWYRQDPGLGLRLIYFSYDVKMKEKGDIPEGYSVSREKKERFSLILESASTNQTSMYLCASSSIPTGGYTGELFFGEGSRLTVL.

This clonotype was counted ten times or more. This chain links TRBV5-1 with TRBJ2-1, with 9 nucleotides matching TRBD2. Trimming cost V 5 bases and J 4 bases; bases outside gene matches: 4. This CDR3 contains 14 residues. Looked up from germline, CDR1 is SGHRS and CDR2 is YFSETQ. The CDR3 nucleotides are TGCGCCAGCAGTGAGGGACTAGCTTACAATGAGCAGTTCTTC. Its translation: CASSEGLAYNEQFF.

This clonotype was observed at least ten times. The V gene is TRBV2, the J gene TRBJ2-7; D is uncertain. The CDR3 extends over 12 amino acids. V lost 5 bases and J 2 bases, leaving 7 bases between the germline ends. Germline V gene sequence: CDR1 SNHLY, CDR2 FYNNEI. The CDR3 loop is CASSTRTYEQYF. The CDR3 DNA reads as TGTGCCAGCAGTACGCGGACCTACGAGCAGTACTTC.

Details on this clonotype: This clone may be a read error of a much larger clone one base away. Likely a read error: the CDR3 ends without its conserved phenylalanine or tryptophan. This chain uses TRBV19 with TRBJ2-2; TRBD2 agrees at 12 bases. The length of the CDR3 is 17 residues. V was pared by 5 bases and J by 5 bases, with 9 bases of the junction left unmatched. Germline assignment: CDR1 LNHDA and CDR2 SQIVND (reference sequence). CDR3 sequence: CASSGLAGGPGTGELFL. The DNA of the CDR3 is TGTGCCAGTAGTGGGCTAGCGGGAGGGCCAGGAACCGGGGAGCTGTTTTTA.